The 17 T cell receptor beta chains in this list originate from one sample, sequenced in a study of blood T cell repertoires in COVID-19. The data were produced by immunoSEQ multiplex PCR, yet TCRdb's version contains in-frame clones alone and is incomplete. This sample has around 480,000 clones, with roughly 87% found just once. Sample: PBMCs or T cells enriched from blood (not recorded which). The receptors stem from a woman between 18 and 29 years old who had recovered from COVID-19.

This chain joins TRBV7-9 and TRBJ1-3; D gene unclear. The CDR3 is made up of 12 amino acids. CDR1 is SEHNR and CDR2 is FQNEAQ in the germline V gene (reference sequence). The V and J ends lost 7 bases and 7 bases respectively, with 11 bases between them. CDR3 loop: CASTLFRNTIYF. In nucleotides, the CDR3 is TGTGCCAGCACCCTGTTCAGGAACACCATATATTTT.

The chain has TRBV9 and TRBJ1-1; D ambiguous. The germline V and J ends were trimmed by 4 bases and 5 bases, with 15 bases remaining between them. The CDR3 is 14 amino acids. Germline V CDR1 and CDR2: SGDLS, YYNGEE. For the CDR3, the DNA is TGTGCCAGCAGCCCCCCGGGCGGCGGGACTGAAGCTTTCTTT. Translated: CASSPPGGGTEAFF.

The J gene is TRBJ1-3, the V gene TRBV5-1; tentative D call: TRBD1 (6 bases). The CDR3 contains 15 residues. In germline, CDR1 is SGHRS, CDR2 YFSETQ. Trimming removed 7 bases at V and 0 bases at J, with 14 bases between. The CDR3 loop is CASQYSTGSGNTIYF. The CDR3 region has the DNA TGCGCCAGCCAATACTCGACAGGCTCTGGAAACACCATATATTTT.

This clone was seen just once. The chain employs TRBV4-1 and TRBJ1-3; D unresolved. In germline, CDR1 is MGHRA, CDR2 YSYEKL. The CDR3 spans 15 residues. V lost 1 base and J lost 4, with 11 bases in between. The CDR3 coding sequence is TGCGCCAGCAGCCAAGGGGCAGCGGAAGGAAACACCATATATTTT. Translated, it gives CASSQGAAEGNTIYF.

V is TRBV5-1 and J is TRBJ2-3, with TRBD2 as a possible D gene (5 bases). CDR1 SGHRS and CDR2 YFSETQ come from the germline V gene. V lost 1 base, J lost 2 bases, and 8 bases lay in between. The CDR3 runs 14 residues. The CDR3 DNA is TGCGCCAGCAGCTTGTTCCTAGCCACAGATACGCAGTATTTT. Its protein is CASSLFLATDTQYF.

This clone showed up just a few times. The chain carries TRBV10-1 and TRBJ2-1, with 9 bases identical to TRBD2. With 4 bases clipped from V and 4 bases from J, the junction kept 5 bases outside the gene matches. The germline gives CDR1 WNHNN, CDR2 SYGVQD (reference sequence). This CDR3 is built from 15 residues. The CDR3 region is CASSAGLAGYNEQFF. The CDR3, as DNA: TGCGCCAGCAGTGCAGGGCTAGCGGGGTACAATGAGCAGTTCTTC.

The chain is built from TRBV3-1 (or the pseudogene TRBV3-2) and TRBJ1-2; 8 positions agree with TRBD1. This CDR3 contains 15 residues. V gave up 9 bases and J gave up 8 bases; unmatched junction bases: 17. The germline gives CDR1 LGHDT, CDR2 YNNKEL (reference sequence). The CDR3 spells CASRTGTGPGKGYTF. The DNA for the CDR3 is TGTGCCAGTCGCACCGGGACAGGCCCAGGAAAAGGCTACACCTTC.

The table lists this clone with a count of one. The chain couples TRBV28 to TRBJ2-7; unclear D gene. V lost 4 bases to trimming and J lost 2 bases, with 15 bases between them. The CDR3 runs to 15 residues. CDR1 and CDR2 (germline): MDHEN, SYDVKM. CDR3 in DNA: TGTGCCAGCAGTTCGTGGGCATTGGTTACCTACGAGCAGTACTTC. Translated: CASSSWALVTYEQYF.

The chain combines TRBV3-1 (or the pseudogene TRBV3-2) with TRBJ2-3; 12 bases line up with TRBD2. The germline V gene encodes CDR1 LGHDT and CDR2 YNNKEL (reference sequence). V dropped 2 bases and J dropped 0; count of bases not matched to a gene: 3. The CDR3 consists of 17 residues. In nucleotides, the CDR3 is TGTGCCAGCAGCCAACTAGCGGGGGGGCTAAGCACAGATACGCAGTATTTT. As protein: CASSQLAGGLSTDTQYF.

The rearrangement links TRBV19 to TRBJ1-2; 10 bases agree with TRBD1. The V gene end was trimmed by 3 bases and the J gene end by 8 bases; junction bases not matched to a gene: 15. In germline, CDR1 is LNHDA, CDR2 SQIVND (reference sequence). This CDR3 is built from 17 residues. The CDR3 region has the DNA TGTGCCAGTAGTATTTGGGGGACAGGGGCTTCCACAGGCGGCTACACCTTC. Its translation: CASSIWGTGASTGGYTF.

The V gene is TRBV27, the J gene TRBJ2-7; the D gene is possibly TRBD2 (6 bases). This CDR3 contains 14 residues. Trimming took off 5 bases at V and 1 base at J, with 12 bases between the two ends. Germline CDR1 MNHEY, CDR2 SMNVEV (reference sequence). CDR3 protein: CASSRFGTSYEQYF. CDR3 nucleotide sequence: TGTGCCAGCAGTCGTTTCGGGACTTCCTACGAGCAGTACTTC.

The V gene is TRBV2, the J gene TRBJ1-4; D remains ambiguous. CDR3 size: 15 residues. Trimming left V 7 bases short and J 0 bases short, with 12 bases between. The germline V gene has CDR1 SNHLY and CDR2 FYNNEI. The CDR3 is CASNFQDATNEKLFF. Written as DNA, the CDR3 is TGTGCCAGCAACTTTCAAGATGCAACTAATGAAAAACTGTTTTTT.

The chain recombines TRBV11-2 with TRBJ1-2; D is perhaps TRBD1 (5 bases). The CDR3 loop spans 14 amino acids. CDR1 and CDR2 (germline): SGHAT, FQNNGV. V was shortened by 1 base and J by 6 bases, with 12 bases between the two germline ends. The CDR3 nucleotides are TGTGCCAGCAGCTTAGGAGCAGGGTTTGATGGCTACACCTTC. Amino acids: CASSLGAGFDGYTF.

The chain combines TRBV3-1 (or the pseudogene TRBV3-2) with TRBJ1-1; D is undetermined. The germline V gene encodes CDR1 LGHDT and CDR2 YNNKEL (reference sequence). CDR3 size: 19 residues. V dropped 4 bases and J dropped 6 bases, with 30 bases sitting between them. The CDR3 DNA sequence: TGTGCCAGCAGCCCTTACCCATCGGACTTAAGTAACAGCAGCGCTGAAGCTTTCTTT. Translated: CASSPYPSDLSNSSAEAFF.

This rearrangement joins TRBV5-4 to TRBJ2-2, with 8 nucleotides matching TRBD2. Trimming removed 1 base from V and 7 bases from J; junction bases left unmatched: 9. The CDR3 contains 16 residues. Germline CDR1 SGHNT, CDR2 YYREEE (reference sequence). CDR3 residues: CASSLKGGGMDGELFF. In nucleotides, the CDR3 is TGTGCCAGCAGCTTGAAAGGCGGGGGGATGGACGGGGAGCTGTTTTTT. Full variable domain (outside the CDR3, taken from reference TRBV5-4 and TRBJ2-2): ETGVTQSPTHLIKTRGQQVTLRCSSQSGHNTVSWYQQALGQGPQFIFQYYREEENGRGNFPPRFSGLQFPNYSSELNVNALELDDSALYLCASSLKGGGMDGELFFGEGSRLTVL.

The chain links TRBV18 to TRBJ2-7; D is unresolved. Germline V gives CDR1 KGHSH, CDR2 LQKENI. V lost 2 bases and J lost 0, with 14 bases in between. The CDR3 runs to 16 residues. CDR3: CASSPSAAESSYEQYF. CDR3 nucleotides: TGTGCCAGCTCACCATCCGCGGCCGAGAGCTCCTACGAGCAGTACTTC.

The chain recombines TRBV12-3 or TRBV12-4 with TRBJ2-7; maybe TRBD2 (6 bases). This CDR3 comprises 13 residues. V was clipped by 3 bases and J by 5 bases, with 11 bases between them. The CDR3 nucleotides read TGTGCCAGCAGTTTGTGGGGGGTTGACGAGCAGTACTTC. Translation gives CASSLWGVDEQYF.